The clone carrying this TCR beta chain has ten or more counts. This record belongs to a study of T cells in Graves' hyperthyroidism and ophthalmopathy. Amplification of TCR beta CDR3 regions was performed using RNA transcripts as template. The TCR CDR3 was amplified in a first-round RT-PCR using the HTBI primer set. MiXCR, applied by TCRdb to the multiplex PCR reads, yields one record per CDR3 protein. Among around 420,000 distinct CDR3 sequences listed, around 15% were seen once. This TCR came from a woman aged 18-29 years with Graves' hyperthyroidism. Material: blood.

This CDR3 reads CSVVSGDGNEQFF. In DNA, the CDR3 is TGCAGCGTTGTGAGTGGGGACGGGAATGAGCAGTTCTTC. The rearrangement links TRBV29-1 to TRBJ2-1; D possibly uses TRBD1 or TRBD2 (5 bases each). Trimming took 4 bases from V and 7 from J, leaving 14 bases between them. The CDR3 length is 13 residues. CDR1 and CDR2 from the germline V gene are SQVTM and ANQGSEA.